These T cell receptor beta chains were read from a single sample in a study of siplizumab effects on memory and regulatory T cells. Produced via immunoSEQ multiplex PCR; TCRdb's table is partial and in-frame only. This table holds 80,000 to 130,000 clones, about 92% found once. What was sequenced was Tregs sorted from blood. Receptors were obtained from a human donor in good health. Each CDR3 is given with its conserved first and last residue. Fields, in order: clone size, D gene, V gene, J gene, CDR3 protein, CDR3 DNA. D genes are given only for firm matches. For some rows the clone size is stated as once, few or many, or as a class when expanded; others skip it.

size: -
D: -
V: TRBV2
J: TRBJ2-1
CDR3: CASRQRSSYNEQFF
DNA: TGTGCCAGCAGGCAGAGGAGCTCCTACAATGAGCAGTTCTTC

size: -
D: -
V: TRBV6-1
J: TRBJ2-4
CDR3: CASSDGIVPAKNIQYF
DNA: TGTGCCAGCAGTGATGGGATAGTCCCGGCCAAAAACATTCAGTACTTC

size: once
D: TRBD2
V: TRBV7-6
J: TRBJ2-7
CDR3: CASSPNLGLAGGYYEQYF
DNA: TGTGCCAGCAGCCCAAATCTGGGACTAGCGGGAGGGTACTACGAGCAGTACTTC

size: once
D: -
V: TRBV6-5
J: TRBJ1-1
CDR3: CASRDTGTYTEAFF
DNA: TGTGCCAGCAGAGACACAGGGACCTACACTGAAGCTTTCTTT

size: -
D: -
V: TRBV9
J: TRBJ1-1
CDR3: CASSVQGWGEAFF
DNA: TGTGCCAGCAGCGTACAGGGGTGGGGTGAAGCTTTCTTT

size: -
D: -
V: TRBV11-2
J: TRBJ1-2
CDR3: CASSLVVESNYGYTF
DNA: TGTGCCAGCAGCTTAGTTGTGGAGTCCAACTATGGCTACACCTTC

size: -
D: TRBD2
V: TRBV7-9
J: TRBJ2-1
CDR3: CASSLAGGDNEQFF
DNA: TGTGCCAGCAGCTTAGCGGGAGGGGACAATGAGCAGTTCTTC

size: -
D: -
V: TRBV29-1
J: TRBJ1-3
CDR3: CSVVGRRRGDGNTIYF
DNA: TGCAGCGTTGTGGGGAGGAGGAGGGGAGACGGAAACACCATATATTTT

size: -
D: -
V: TRBV6-6
J: TRBJ1-2
CDR3: CASSASYRVIDGYTF
DNA: TGTGCCAGCAGTGCGTCATACAGGGTAATCGATGGCTACACCTTC

size: -
D: TRBD1
V: TRBV19
J: TRBJ1-2
CDR3: CASTGTVYGYTF
DNA: TGTGCCAGCACTGGGACAGTCTATGGCTACACCTTC

size: -
D: -
V: TRBV1
J: TRBJ2-1
CDR3: CTSSQKLAEYNEQFF
DNA: TGCACCAGCAGCCAAAAACTAGCGGAATACAATGAGCAGTTCTTC

size: -
D: -
V: TRBV27
J: TRBJ2-1
CDR3: CASSSVQGPDNEQFF
DNA: TGTGCCAGCAGCTCAGTACAGGGCCCAGACAATGAGCAGTTCTTC

size: -
D: TRBD2
V: TRBV10-2
J: TRBJ2-5
CDR3: CASGGRTSGRRGDGETQYF
DNA: TGCGCCAGCGGCGGAAGGACTAGCGGGAGGAGAGGGGATGGAGAGACCCAGTACTTC

size: -
D: TRBD2
V: TRBV11-3
J: TRBJ2-7
CDR3: CASSLGLGDEQYF
DNA: TGTGCCAGCAGCTTGGGACTAGGCGACGAGCAGTACTTC

size: -
D: TRBD2
V: TRBV7-9
J: TRBJ2-2
CDR3: CASRPSGSPGELFF
DNA: TGTGCCAGCAGACCTAGCGGGAGTCCCGGGGAGCTGTTTTTT

size: -
D: TRBD2
V: TRBV5-6
J: TRBJ2-1
CDR3: CASSFGLAGDYNEQFF
DNA: TGTGCCAGCAGCTTCGGACTAGCGGGAGACTACAATGAGCAGTTCTTC

size: -
D: -
V: TRBV7-9
J: TRBJ1-4
CDR3: CASRSWGAGANEKLFF
DNA: TGTGCCAGCAGATCGTGGGGAGCCGGGGCTAATGAAAAACTGTTTTTT

size: -
D: -
V: TRBV2
J: TRBJ1-1
CDR3: CASGAGPGPAFF
DNA: TGTGCCAGCGGGGCAGGTCCGGGTCCCGCTTTCTTT